These T cell receptor beta chains were read from a single sample in a study of OX40 agonist ivuxolimab in advanced cancers. The data were produced by immunoSEQ multiplex PCR, yet TCRdb's version contains in-frame clones alone and is incomplete. The sample lists around 50,000 clones; roughly nine tenths were seen once. Sequenced here: CD4+ or CD8+ T cells sorted from blood, sampled in a trial of the OX40 agonist ivuxolimab. These receptors all stem from an adult with an advanced solid tumor such as melanoma, head and neck, liver or kidney cancer. Each CDR3 is given with its conserved first and last residue. A D gene is named only where the DNA matches it firmly. A row's size may be missing; if present it is once, few, many or a size class.

abundance	v_gene	j_gene	d_gene	CDR3nt	CDR3aa
.	TRBV10-3	TRBJ2-7	.	TGTGCCATCAAAGACTTGTCCTACGAGCAGTACTTC	CAIKDLSYEQYF
once	TRBV4-1	TRBJ2-3	TRBD2	TGCGCCAGCAGCCAAGGGTGGAGACTAGCGTTCCCAGATACGCAGTATTTT	CASSQGWRLAFPDTQYF
.	TRBV7-9	TRBJ2-1	TRBD2	TGTGCCAGCAGCTTCGCGAGGGATGGACTAGCGGGACATAAGCAGTTCTTC	CASSFARDGLAGHKQFF
.	TRBV18	TRBJ2-1	.	TGTGCCAGCTCTGCTCGGGATGAGCAGTTCTTC	CASSARDEQFF
.	TRBV5-1	TRBJ2-1	.	TGCGCCAGCAGCGCCGGGACCCAGACCAACAATGAGCAGTTCTTC	CASSAGTQTNNEQFF
.	TRBV5-1	TRBJ1-3	TRBD1	TGCGCCAGCAGCCGGGACAGGAACTCTGGAAACACCATATATTTT	CASSRDRNSGNTIYF
.	TRBV5-1	TRBJ2-2	TRBD1	TGCGCCAGCAGCCTGGGACAGGCGCACACCGGGGAGCTGTTTTTT	CASSLGQAHTGELFF
.	TRBV10-1	TRBJ2-4	.	TGCGCTCTCCGGGGGCGCCCCTTAGCCAAAAACATTCAGTACTTC	CALRGRPLAKNIQYF
.	TRBV6-6	TRBJ1-1	.	TGTGCCAGCAGTTACTCAATGGGGTGGGGCTCTGAAGCTTTCTTT	CASSYSMGWGSEAFF
.	TRBV7-7	TRBJ2-2	TRBD2	TGTGCTAGCAGTCTCCGAGCGGGGGGGGCGACCACCGGGGAGCTGTTTTTT	CASSLRAGGATTGELFF
.	TRBV6-1	TRBJ2-7	TRBD2	TGTGCCACCCTGGGAGGGCTGACCTACGAGCAGTACTTC	CATLGGLTYEQYF
.	TRBV2	TRBJ1-1	TRBD1	TGTGCCAGCATCCCGGACAGGCGGAACACTGAAGCTTTCTTT	CASIPDRRNTEAFF
.	TRBV4-1	TRBJ2-5	.	TGCGCCAGCAGCCAAGATAGGACGACCCAGTACTTC	CASSQDRTTQYF
.	TRBV10-3	TRBJ1-1	.	TGTGCCATCAGCGACGGTTATAACACTGAAGCTTTCTTT	CAISDGYNTEAFF
.	TRBV19	TRBJ1-4	.	TGTGCCAGTACCCCGGCCGGAGGGCATGAAAAACTGTTTTTT	CASTPAGGHEKLFF
.	TRBV7-3	TRBJ2-1	TRBD2	TGTGCCAGCAGCTTAACGTTAAGGACTAGCTTCAATGAGCAGTTCTTC	CASSLTLRTSFNEQFF
.	TRBV4-1	TRBJ2-1	TRBD2	TGCGCCAGCAGCCGAAGCCCGCTAGCGGGGTACAATGAGCAGTTCTTC	CASSRSPLAGYNEQFF
.	TRBV7-9	TRBJ1-5	.	TGTGCCAGCAGCCGAGTGGGACCCGGGGTAGCCCAGCATTTT	CASSRVGPGVAQHF
.	TRBV5-1	TRBJ2-4	TRBD2	TGCGCCAGCAGCTTGTCGGGACTAGCGGGAGGGCCGGGGAACATTCAGTACTTC	CASSLSGLAGGPGNIQYF
.	TRBV7-6	TRBJ1-6	TRBD1	TGTGCCAGCAGGAAGACAGGGGGTAATTCACCCCTCCACTTT	CASRKTGGNSPLHF
.	TRBV19	TRBJ1-5	.	TGTGCCAGTAGTATCCCGGGACCGGGGGGTCAGCCCCAGCATTTT	CASSIPGPGGQPQHF
.	TRBV18	TRBJ1-2	TRBD1	TGTGCCAGCTCACCACCGGTCGGGACAGGCCATGGCTACACCTTC	CASSPPVGTGHGYTF
.	TRBV6-6	TRBJ1-1	.	TGTGCCAGCAGTCCCAGACAGATTGAAGCTTTCTTT	CASSPRQIEAFF
.	TRBV7-2	TRBJ2-1	.	TGTGCCAGCAGCTTAGCTCGGGAGAGTGAGCAGTTCTTC	CASSLARESEQFF
.	TRBV5-1	TRBJ2-3	TRBD1	TGCGCCAGCAGCCCCACCAACAGGGGCGATACGCAGTATTTT	CASSPTNRGDTQYF
.	TRBV5-4	TRBJ2-2	TRBD1	TGTGCCAGCAGCACAGTTTCAGGGGGCATTAACGGGGAGCTGTTTTTT	CASSTVSGGINGELFF
.	TRBV9	TRBJ2-5	TRBD1	TGTGCCAGCAGCGGGACAGGGAGGAAAGAGACCCAGTACTTC	CASSGTGRKETQYF
.	TRBV5-8	TRBJ1-5	TRBD1	TGTGCCAGCAGCACAGGGGGGCGATCCAATCAGCCCCAGCATTTT	CASSTGGRSNQPQHF
.	TRBV2	TRBJ2-3	.	TGTGCCAGCAACCGGCAGGGTGATGATACGCAGTATTTT	CASNRQGDDTQYF
.	TRBV6-5	TRBJ2-7	.	TGTGCCAGCAGTTACATGAGGACCTACGAGCAGTACTTC	CASSYMRTYEQYF
.	TRBV29-1	TRBJ1-2	.	TGCAGCGTTGTCCCCCAAAGCGGTGGCTACACCTTC	CSVVPQSGGYTF
few	TRBV7-9	TRBJ2-3	.	TGTGCCAGCAGCCCGAAGGTGGGGTCTAGCGGCACAGATACGCAGTATTTT	CASSPKVGSSGTDTQYF
.	TRBV5-1	TRBJ1-6	TRBD1	TGCGCCAGCAGCTTGGGGTGGACAGGGAATTCACCCCTCCACTTT	CASSLGWTGNSPLHF
.	TRBV28	TRBJ2-1	.	TGTGCCACCAGACAGTACAATGAGCAGTTCTTC	CATRQYNEQFF
.	TRBV6-6	TRBJ2-7	TRBD2	TGTGCCAGCAGAGGGACTAGCGGGAGACCCCCCTACGAGCAGTACTTC	CASRGTSGRPPYEQYF
.	TRBV7-9	TRBJ2-2	.	TGTGCCAGCAGCTTTTTCCAGGGGAACACCGGGGAGCTGTTTTTT	CASSFFQGNTGELFF
.	TRBV19	TRBJ1-3	TRBD1	TGTGCCAGTGCCGCAGGGGGCTCTGGAAACACCATATATTTT	CASAAGGSGNTIYF
.	TRBV5-1	TRBJ2-1	.	TGCGCCAGCAGCCCTACTCCGGAGTTTACCCAGTTCTTC	CASSPTPEFTQFF
once	TRBV5-1	TRBJ2-7	.	TGCGCCAGCAGCTTGTATGGGGGTCGGTCCTACGAGCAGTACTTC	CASSLYGGRSYEQYF
once	TRBV13	TRBJ1-2	.	TGTGCCAGCAGCTTATACGGGGGGACGGGAGCTGGCTACACCTTC	CASSLYGGTGAGYTF
.	TRBV5-1	TRBJ2-5	TRBD1	TGCGCCAGCAGCTTGGGCCTCGACAGGGAAGAGACCCAGTACTTC	CASSLGLDREETQYF
.	TRBV10-2	TRBJ2-3	.	TGCGCCAGCAGTGAGTCGATCGGGGGCACAGATACGCAGTATTTT	CASSESIGGTDTQYF
.	TRBV7-9	TRBJ2-7	.	TGTGCCAGCAGCTTAGAGCACGGATCTGAGGAGTACTTC	CASSLEHGSEEYF
.	TRBV11-2	TRBJ2-7	TRBD2	TGTGCCAGCAGTCCCAGCGGGAGATACGAGCAGTACTTC	CASSPSGRYEQYF
.	TRBV18	TRBJ2-3	.	TGTGCCAGCTCACCACCAACCACAGATACGCAGTATTTT	CASSPPTTDTQYF
.	TRBV4-3	TRBJ1-6	.	TGCGCCAGCAGCCAAGATAGGGACTCACCCCTCCACTTT	CASSQDRDSPLHF
.	TRBV5-1	TRBJ1-3	.	TGCGCCAGCAGCTTGGCTCTCGCCGGGCGAAACACCATATATTTT	CASSLALAGRNTIYF
.	TRBV5-1	TRBJ2-3	.	TGCGCCAGCAGCTTGGGTTTACCAGATACGCAGTATTTT	CASSLGLPDTQYF
.	TRBV29-1	TRBJ1-2	.	TGCAGCGTGGGGCGGGGTTTTGCTTATGGCTACACCTTC	CSVGRGFAYGYTF
.	TRBV4-2	TRBJ2-7	.	TGTGCCAGCAGCCAAGAGGAGGGCCGTTTATCCTCCTACGAGCAGTACTTC	CASSQEEGRLSSYEQYF
.	TRBV15	TRBJ2-2	.	TGTGCCACCAGCAGACTCAATACCGGGGAGCTGTTTTTT	CATSRLNTGELFF
.	TRBV28	TRBJ1-1	.	TGTGCCAGCAGTTTAGTGGGGGACGCAGCTGAAGCTTTCTTT	CASSLVGDAAEAFF
.	TRBV9	TRBJ2-1	TRBD1	TGTGCCAGCAGCCTAACAGGGGACTCCTACAATGAGCAGTTCTTC	CASSLTGDSYNEQFF
.	TRBV6-1	TRBJ1-2	TRBD1	TGTGCCAGCCCGGGACAGTCGCGCTGGGGCTACACCTTC	CASPGQSRWGYTF
few	TRBV18	TRBJ2-3	.	TGTGCCAGCTCACCTGGACTCCCGCTCACAGATACGCAGTATTTT	CASSPGLPLTDTQYF